Shown below are 3 T cell receptor beta chains from a single sample sequenced in a study of control samples from healthy donors and cancer patients (TCRdb year 2020). Libraries were constructed by the immunoSEQ multiplex PCR assay. TCRdb retrieved this table from immuneACCESS and kept in-frame rearrangements only. Not all clones are present; in checked studies, unresolved V genes account for under half, and no reason is known for the remainder. Present in this sample are 390,000 or so clones, more than 80% of which were seen just once. The ten top clones hold around 6.4% of the sample. The sequencing sample was made of PBMCs. The receptors derive from a middle-aged man with head and neck cancer.

On this clone: The sample has other DNA sequences that encode this CDR3 too. J is TRBJ2-2 and V is TRBV7-3, with D unresolved. From germline, CDR1 is SGHTA and CDR2 FQGTGA. The ends were cut back, 4 bases at V and 2 bases at J, with 2 bases in the middle. The CDR3 totals 12 residues. This CDR3 reads CASSSNTGELFF. CDR3 coding DNA: TGTGCCAGCAGCTCTAACACCGGGGAGCTGTTTTTT.

CDR3 loop: CATSTGTSSTDTQYF. DNA for the CDR3: TGTGCCACCAGTACCGGGACATCTAGCACAGATACGCAGTATTTT. The chain uses TRBV15 and TRBJ2-3; D may be TRBD1 (6 bases). V was cut by 6 bases and J by 0 bases, with 13 bases left in between. The length of the CDR3 is 15 residues. CDR1 is LNHNV and CDR2 is YYDKDF in the germline V gene (reference sequence).

This chain links TRBV2 with TRBJ2-5; 11 bases fit TRBD2. The germline V gene has CDR1 SNHLY and CDR2 FYNNEI. CDR3 length: 19 amino acids. V gave up 2 bases and J gave up 2 bases; unmatched junction bases: 13. As DNA, the CDR3 is TGTGCCAGCAGTGAAATTGATTATGGACTAGCGGGTGATCAAGAGACCCAGTACTTC. This sequence encodes CASSEIDYGLAGDQETQYF.